This is a list of T cell receptor beta chains from one sample in a study of shared clonotypes between healthy human individuals. Profiling relied on immunoSEQ multiplex PCR, and the TCRdb table lists in-frame clones only, not all of them. This table holds millions of clones, less than 95% found once. The specimen was naive CD8+ T cells sorted from blood. The receptors here all came from a man aged 18 to 30 in good health. Both conserved end residues are part of each CDR3. The D gene is left open where the match is weak. The size entry is marked missing in some rows and otherwise reads once, few, many or a size class.

v_call: TRBV5-4
clone_size: -
d_call: -
j_call: TRBJ2-5
cdr3_nt: TGTGCCAGCAGCTTGGGGACAGCGGGGACACAAGAGACCCAGTACTTC
cdr3_aa: CASSLGTAGTQETQYF

v_call: TRBV13
clone_size: -
d_call: -
j_call: TRBJ2-3
cdr3_nt: TGTGCCAGCAGTCCACGTGGGGCCAGCACAGATACGCAGTATTTT
cdr3_aa: CASSPRGASTDTQYF

v_call: TRBV30
clone_size: -
d_call: -
j_call: TRBJ1-4
cdr3_nt: TGTGCCTGGAGTGTGATCAGGGATGAAAAACTGTTTTTT
cdr3_aa: CAWSVIRDEKLFF

v_call: TRBV28
clone_size: -
d_call: -
j_call: TRBJ1-3
cdr3_nt: TGTGCCAGCAGCCATAGGTCTACCGGGAACACCATATATTTT
cdr3_aa: CASSHRSTGNTIYF

v_call: TRBV7-9
clone_size: -
d_call: TRBD1
j_call: TRBJ2-5
cdr3_nt: TGTGCCAGCAGCCCATGGACAGGGGGCGGGCTAGAGACCCAGTACTTC
cdr3_aa: CASSPWTGGGLETQYF

v_call: TRBV5-1
clone_size: -
d_call: -
j_call: TRBJ2-3
cdr3_nt: TGCGCCAGCAGCTCAGGAGGTGGCACAGATACGCAGTATTTT
cdr3_aa: CASSSGGGTDTQYF

v_call: TRBV7-6
clone_size: once
d_call: -
j_call: TRBJ2-7
cdr3_nt: TGTGCCAGCAGCCAGGACGGAAACTACGAGCAGTACTTC
cdr3_aa: CASSQDGNYEQYF

v_call: TRBV29-1
clone_size: -
d_call: TRBD1
j_call: TRBJ1-1
cdr3_nt: TGCAGCGTTGAGGAAATTCCGGGACAGGGGGTAAGATCCCCCACTGAAGCTTTCTTT
cdr3_aa: CSVEEIPGQGVRSPTEAFF

v_call: TRBV6-6
clone_size: -
d_call: TRBD2
j_call: TRBJ2-1
cdr3_nt: TGTGCCAGCAGTTACCTAGCGGAGACCTACAATGAGCAGTTCTTC
cdr3_aa: CASSYLAETYNEQFF

v_call: TRBV29-1
clone_size: few
d_call: TRBD1
j_call: TRBJ1-2
cdr3_nt: TGCAGCGTTGAATGGGACAGTTTCTATGGCTACACCTTC
cdr3_aa: CSVEWDSFYGYTF

v_call: TRBV7-9
clone_size: -
d_call: -
j_call: TRBJ2-7
cdr3_nt: TGTGCCAGCAGCTTATTTGGGACGAACGAGCAGTACTTC
cdr3_aa: CASSLFGTNEQYF

v_call: TRBV11-2
clone_size: -
d_call: -
j_call: TRBJ1-5
cdr3_nt: TGTGCCAGCAGCTTAGGACCCTACAGCAATCAGCCCCAGCATTTT
cdr3_aa: CASSLGPYSNQPQHF

v_call: TRBV7-9
clone_size: -
d_call: -
j_call: TRBJ2-1
cdr3_nt: TGTGCCAGCAGCCCACCGTGGAAGGGCGGGACTCACAATGAGCAGTTCTTC
cdr3_aa: CASSPPWKGGTHNEQFF

v_call: TRBV7-2
clone_size: -
d_call: -
j_call: TRBJ1-6
cdr3_nt: TGTGCCAGCAGCTTAACCTACTCACCCCTCCACTTT
cdr3_aa: CASSLTYSPLHF

v_call: TRBV28
clone_size: -
d_call: -
j_call: TRBJ1-2
cdr3_nt: TGTGCCAGCAGACCGACCGCGACAGGTCTCTTCTATGGCTACACCTTC
cdr3_aa: CASRPTATGLFYGYTF

v_call: TRBV30
clone_size: -
d_call: -
j_call: TRBJ1-5
cdr3_nt: TGTGCCTGGACCTCCGGGCAGAATAGCAATCAGCCCCAGCATTTT
cdr3_aa: CAWTSGQNSNQPQHF

v_call: TRBV13
clone_size: -
d_call: TRBD2
j_call: TRBJ2-1
cdr3_nt: TGTGCCAGCAGCTTAGGCCCCATCATGCGGGAGGCCGACAATGAGCAGTTCTTC
cdr3_aa: CASSLGPIMREADNEQFF

v_call: TRBV19
clone_size: -
d_call: -
j_call: TRBJ2-5
cdr3_nt: TGTGCCAGTGGTGTTGGGGAGACCCAGTACTTC
cdr3_aa: CASGVGETQYF

v_call: TRBV29-1
clone_size: -
d_call: -
j_call: TRBJ1-1
cdr3_nt: TGCAGCGTTGAAGCGGGCTTTAACACTGAAGCTTTCTTT
cdr3_aa: CSVEAGFNTEAFF

v_call: TRBV19
clone_size: -
d_call: -
j_call: TRBJ2-7
cdr3_nt: TGTGCCAGTAGTAACAGGATTACCTACGAGCAGTACTTC
cdr3_aa: CASSNRITYEQYF

v_call: TRBV19
clone_size: few
d_call: TRBD1
j_call: TRBJ2-7
cdr3_nt: TGTGCCAGTAGTGCTGGACAGGGAAGCGTCTACGAGCAGTACTTC
cdr3_aa: CASSAGQGSVYEQYF

v_call: TRBV5-6
clone_size: -
d_call: -
j_call: TRBJ2-2
cdr3_nt: TGTGCCAGCAGCTGGGATACTCACACCGGGGAGCTGTTTTTT
cdr3_aa: CASSWDTHTGELFF

v_call: TRBV11-2
clone_size: -
d_call: -
j_call: TRBJ2-4
cdr3_nt: TGTGCCAGCAGCTTACATGGGAGCGACATTCAGTACTTC
cdr3_aa: CASSLHGSDIQYF

v_call: TRBV5-6
clone_size: few
d_call: TRBD1
j_call: TRBJ2-7
cdr3_nt: TGTGCCAGCAGCTTCGGGACAGGGACCTACGAGCAGTACTTC
cdr3_aa: CASSFGTGTYEQYF

v_call: TRBV6-1
clone_size: -
d_call: TRBD1
j_call: TRBJ2-1
cdr3_nt: TGTGCCAGCAGTGATGGGACAGATTCCTACAATGAGCAGTTCTTC
cdr3_aa: CASSDGTDSYNEQFF

v_call: TRBV12-5
clone_size: -
d_call: -
j_call: TRBJ1-4
cdr3_nt: TGTGCTAGTGGTTTTATCGCGGGGAACTACAGTGAAAAACTGTTTTTT
cdr3_aa: CASGFIAGNYSEKLFF

v_call: TRBV4-1
clone_size: -
d_call: -
j_call: TRBJ1-1
cdr3_nt: TGCGCCAGCAGCCAAGAACCTTCCGGCTCAGGGTGGGGCACTGAAGCTTTCTTT
cdr3_aa: CASSQEPSGSGWGTEAFF

v_call: TRBV2
clone_size: once
d_call: -
j_call: TRBJ2-5
cdr3_nt: TGTGCCAGCAGTGAAACGTTGAGAGTAGGGGAGACCCAGTACTTC
cdr3_aa: CASSETLRVGETQYF

v_call: TRBV28
clone_size: -
d_call: -
j_call: TRBJ2-1
cdr3_nt: TGTGCCAGCAGTTTGTTCGGTTCGGGCTCTGAGCAGTTCTTC
cdr3_aa: CASSLFGSGSEQFF

v_call: TRBV5-4
clone_size: -
d_call: -
j_call: TRBJ2-7
cdr3_nt: TGTGCCAGCAGCGACACCTACGAGCAGTACTTC
cdr3_aa: CASSDTYEQYF

v_call: TRBV5-6
clone_size: -
d_call: -
j_call: TRBJ2-7
cdr3_nt: TGTGCCAGCAGCCTAGGCGGAGGGTTTACGTACGAGCAGTACTTC
cdr3_aa: CASSLGGGFTYEQYF

v_call: TRBV13
clone_size: once
d_call: -
j_call: TRBJ2-7
cdr3_nt: TGTGCCAGCAGCTCCAATGGCCCGACCGTCTACGAGCAGTACTTC
cdr3_aa: CASSSNGPTVYEQYF

v_call: TRBV7-9
clone_size: -
d_call: -
j_call: TRBJ1-4
cdr3_nt: TGTGCCAGCAGCCGGTTAGGGGAAGAGGTTAATGAAAAACTGTTTTTT
cdr3_aa: CASSRLGEEVNEKLFF

v_call: TRBV30
clone_size: once
d_call: TRBD1
j_call: TRBJ2-7
cdr3_nt: TGTGCCTGGAGCCTGCTACAGGGGACCGAGCAGTACTTC
cdr3_aa: CAWSLLQGTEQYF

v_call: TRBV15
clone_size: -
d_call: -
j_call: TRBJ2-7
cdr3_nt: TGTGCCACCAGCAGAATATTCCCCACAGGGGAGGGCTCCTACGAGCAGTACTTC
cdr3_aa: CATSRIFPTGEGSYEQYF

v_call: TRBV19
clone_size: -
d_call: -
j_call: TRBJ2-7
cdr3_nt: TGTGCCAGTAGTAGTGGAATCGGGGGCGGATACGAGCAGTACTTC
cdr3_aa: CASSSGIGGGYEQYF

v_call: TRBV10-3
clone_size: -
d_call: TRBD2
j_call: TRBJ2-3
cdr3_nt: TGTGCCATCAGTGAAACGGGGGGAACCACAGATACGCAGTATTTT
cdr3_aa: CAISETGGTTDTQYF

v_call: TRBV6-1
clone_size: -
d_call: -
j_call: TRBJ1-6
cdr3_nt: TGTGCCAGCAGTGAAGCTTACAGTCGGCCTGAAGGTTCACCCCTCCACTTT
cdr3_aa: CASSEAYSRPEGSPLHF

v_call: TRBV7-7
clone_size: -
d_call: -
j_call: TRBJ2-5
cdr3_nt: TGTGCTAGCAGCTTAGGGCCGGAAGGGACCCAGTACTTC
cdr3_aa: CASSLGPEGTQYF

v_call: TRBV25-1
clone_size: once
d_call: -
j_call: TRBJ1-1
cdr3_nt: TGTGCCAGCAGTGCCCGAGGGGGGGACATGAACACTGAAGCTTTCTTT
cdr3_aa: CASSARGGDMNTEAFF

v_call: TRBV11-2
clone_size: -
d_call: -
j_call: TRBJ1-5
cdr3_nt: TGTGCCAGCAGCTTAGCTGCGGGGGCTAGCAATCAGCCCCAGCATTTT
cdr3_aa: CASSLAAGASNQPQHF

v_call: TRBV2
clone_size: -
d_call: TRBD2
j_call: TRBJ2-1
cdr3_nt: TGTGCCAGCAGTGAAGGCGGGAGGGCCCATGAGCAGTTCTTC
cdr3_aa: CASSEGGRAHEQFF

v_call: TRBV7-9
clone_size: -
d_call: -
j_call: TRBJ2-4
cdr3_nt: TGTGCCAGCAGCTTAGGTGGCGGACAACTAAACATTCAGTACTTC
cdr3_aa: CASSLGGGQLNIQYF

v_call: TRBV30
clone_size: -
d_call: -
j_call: TRBJ2-3
cdr3_nt: TGTGCCTGGAGTGCTAGCGATACGCAGTATTTT
cdr3_aa: CAWSASDTQYF

v_call: TRBV6-5
clone_size: -
d_call: TRBD1
j_call: TRBJ2-7
cdr3_nt: TGTGCCAGCAGTTGGGGACAGGGGGCGATCGAGCAGTACTTC
cdr3_aa: CASSWGQGAIEQYF